Here is one T cell receptor (beta chain) with its context. Its antigen is still unknown. This sample was included in a study of T-cell reconstitution after alpha-beta-depleted transplantation in children. The study's findings and limits: After transplant, at about two months, alpha-beta T cells were reportedly derived from several hundred expanded graft clones. High day-60 TCRbeta diversity in some patients came from surviving recipient T cells and thymic progenitors. Newly produced T cells mostly accounted for T-cell counts and diversity one year post-transplant.

Preparing the TCRbeta library involved the use of unique molecular identifiers. TCRdb re-analysed the PCR reads in MiXCR, keeping a single row per CDR3 protein. The data show fewer than 750,000 distinct CDR3 sequences, 25% to 30% seen once. This CDR3 has 13 amino acids. Germline V gene data show CDR1 as KGHSH and CDR2 as LQKENI. The junction had 5 bases not matched to a gene; V was cut back by 6 bases and J by 7 bases. The clonotype comes from a boy under two years old with Wiskott-Aldrich syndrome, due to receive a stem cell transplant. The chain combines TRBV18 with TRBJ2-1; 8 bases align to TRBD2. This sample comprised PBMCs, obtained before TCRalphabeta/CD19-depleted stem cell transplant. Written as DNA, the CDR3 is TGTGCCAGCTCGGGACTAGGTCAGAATGAGCAGTTCTTC. Translated, it gives CASSGLGQNEQFF.